This TCR beta chain appears in the sequencing data of a study of CDR3 diversity in severe acne. Trimming removed 6 bases at V and 1 base at J, with 7 bases between. The CDR3 runs to 13 residues. Germline-derived CDR1 and CDR2 are LNHDA and SQIVND (reference sequence). This clonotype was counted at least ten times. TCRdb itself ran the PCR reads through MiXCR, one entry per CDR3 protein. The repertoire holds fewer than 90,000 distinct CDR3 sequences, with 45% to 65% as singletons. Material: blood. The rearrangement links TRBV19 to TRBJ1-5; D unclear. The receptor was derived from a male donor in good health, without acne. The CDR3 bases are TGTGCCAGTAGGGACGGGAGCAATCAGCCCCAGCATTTT. Translation: CASRDGSNQPQHF.